This TCR beta chain emerged from a study of Ad26.COV2.S vaccination and SARS-CoV-2 variants. Study-level findings and limits: Vaccine recipients showed a spike-specific TCR breadth that was higher than in placebo recipients.

Sequencing was performed with immunoSEQ multiplex PCR; in TCRdb, only in-frame clones are kept and a portion is missing. The data show roughly 410,000 clones, approximately 83% seen once. Specified treatment: approximately 18 received Ad26.COV2.S at low or high dose, single or two shots; five or six received placebo; per-sample allocation not given. Sampling occurred on day 63 after the first vaccine or placebo injection. Trimming took off 1 base at V and 3 bases at J, with 5 bases between the two ends. The CDR3 loop spans 13 amino acids. Germline CDR1 and CDR2: SGHVS and FQNEAQ. This clone was found once. Its antigen is as yet unknown.

The sample in question was peripheral blood, obtained in a trial of Ad26.COV2.S vaccine versus placebo. The chain links TRBV7-8 to TRBJ2-3; D is unclear. The sequence came from a person between 18 and 65 years old who received the Ad26.COV2.S COVID-19 vaccine or a placebo. For the CDR3, the DNA is TGTGCCAGCAGCTTAGAAGGTACAGATACGCAGTATTTT. Protein: CASSLEGTDTQYF.